This TCR beta chain was sequenced for a study of shared clonotypes between healthy human individuals. This clone is a singleton in its sample. The CDR3 has 19 residues. V was pared by 0 bases and J by 0 bases, with 18 bases between. Per the germline V gene, CDR1 is SGHAT and CDR2 is FQNNGV. Naive CD8 cells lacked CD45RO, underwent positive selection for CCR7 and left out terminally differentiated effector memory CD45RA+ cells. Profiling relied on immunoSEQ multiplex PCR, and the TCRdb table lists in-frame clones only, not all of them. The table has more than 2 million clones, about 94% seen once; the top ten hold more than 1.5%.

The sample was naive CD8+ T cells from PBMCs. This chain uses TRBV11-2 with TRBJ2-1; tentatively, D is TRBD1 or TRBD2 (5 bases each). The receptor was isolated from a man between 18 and 35 years old in good health. Some clones in this sample may be carry-over from other donors' samples. The CDR3, as DNA: TGTGCCAGCAGCTTAGATACTAGGGACCTCCTAAGCTCCTACAATGAGCAGTTCTTC. Protein sequence: CASSLDTRDLLSSYNEQFF.